The next 19 T cell receptor beta chains were all read from a single sample in a study of post-analysis software for immune sequencing data. Broader study findings: TRBV5-6, TRBV5-1 and TRBV20-1 belonged to a set of five TRBV segments that were more frequent in patients than controls.

TCR beta cDNA libraries included unique molecular identifiers. TCRdb re-called the PCR reads with MiXCR, one entry per CDR3 protein. The table lists 820,000 or so distinct CDR3 sequences, roughly 58% of them singletons, with approximately 4.2% in the top ten. These receptors lack a known antigen. Input material: blood. All receptors come from a girl between 5 and 17 years old with multiple sclerosis.

This chain connects TRBV27 to TRBJ2-7; 11 positions agree with TRBD2. The germline CDR1 and CDR2 sequences are MNHEY and SMNVEV (reference sequence). This CDR3 region has 15 residues. J was trimmed by 1 base and V by 3 bases; bases with no gene match: 2. In nucleotides, the CDR3 is TGTGCCAGCAGTTTTAGCGGGAGGGATTCCTACGAGCAGTACTTC. Amino acid sequence: CASSFSGRDSYEQYF.

The rearrangement joins TRBV5-1 to TRBJ2-4, with 7 bases lining up with TRBD2. V shed 4 bases and J 3 bases; nucleotides not matched to a gene: 10. Germline V gene data show CDR1 as SGHRS and CDR2 as YFSETQ. The CDR3 has 16 amino acids. CDR3 amino acids: CASSPAGRGGKNIQYF. The CDR3 DNA sequence: TGCGCCAGCAGCCCCGCTGGGAGGGGCGGCAAAAACATTCAGTACTTC.

This clonotype was seen only a few times. V gene TRBV7-3 combines with J gene TRBJ2-3, with TRBD2 identical over 9 bases. J was trimmed by 5 bases and V by 2 bases; bases with no gene match: 8. In germline, CDR1 is SGHTA, CDR2 FQGTGA. This CDR3 spans 16 amino acids. CDR3 sequence (DNA): TGTGCCAGCAGCTTAGGCCCTAGCGGGGTGGGAGATACGCAGTATTTT. Amino acids: CASSLGPSGVGDTQYF.

CDR3 DNA sequence: TGTGCCAGCAGCGGTCGACAGGGCCGTAGCTATGGCTACACCTTC. This codes for CASSGRQGRSYGYTF. The chain joins TRBV14 to TRBJ1-2; 7 bases agree with TRBD1. Per the germline V gene, CDR1 is SGHDN and CDR2 is FVKESK. V dropped 5 bases and J dropped 4; count of bases not matched to a gene: 10. The CDR3 sequence is 15 residues long. Based on the CDR3 plus reference TRBV14 and TRBJ1-2, the full variable domain is EAGVTQFPSHSVIEKGQTVTLRCDPISGHDNLYWYRRVMGKEIKFLLHFVKESKQDESGMPNNRFLAERTGGTYSTLKVQPAELEDSGVYFCASSGRQGRSYGYTFGSGTRLTVV.

CDR3 coding DNA: TGTGCCAGCACTCCAGCGGGAGGTTCGGCCCTTACGCAGTATTTT. Protein product: CASTPAGGSALTQYF. This chain links TRBV6-5 with TRBJ2-3; 9 bases line up with TRBD2. CDR3 length: 15 residues. V gave up 7 bases and J gave up 8 bases; unmatched junction bases: 13. Germline-derived CDR1 and CDR2 are MNHEY and SVGAGI.

V usage is TRBV7-9 and J usage is TRBJ2-3, with 8 bases matching TRBD2. The ends lost 7 bases at V and 2 bases at J; junction bases unmatched: 11. This CDR3 is 16 amino acids long. Germline V lookup: CDR1 SEHNR, CDR2 FQNEAQ (reference sequence). CDR3 DNA: TGTGCCAGCAACCTCGGGATAGCGGGGCTCACAGATACGCAGTATTTT. It translates to CASNLGIAGLTDTQYF.

This chain links TRBV20-1 with TRBJ2-1; 7 bases fit TRBD2. The V segment lost 4 bases and the J segment 6 bases; nucleotides outside the gene matches: 9. CDR3 size: 14 residues. From germline, CDR1 is DFQATT and CDR2 SNEGSKA (reference sequence). In DNA, the CDR3 is TGCAGTGCTACGAGGGAGGGCCCACTCAATGAGCAGTTCTTC. Amino acid sequence: CSATREGPLNEQFF.

The chain is built from TRBV3-1 and TRBJ2-7; TRBD1 is a possible D gene (6 bases). The germline V gene has CDR1 LGHDT and CDR2 YNNKEL (reference sequence). Trimming removed 1 base from V and 0 bases from J, with 13 bases in between. The CDR3 runs to 16 residues. The chain's CDR3 is CASSQADRMISYEQYF. The DNA of the CDR3 is TGTGCCAGCAGCCAAGCGGACAGAATGATCTCCTACGAGCAGTACTTC.

The chain has TRBV12-2 and TRBJ2-5; the table gives TRBD1 as D, unverified against the DNA. TRBV12-2 has pseudogene status. The CDR3 is 16 residues long. The CDR3 here is CASRQGPPRDQETQYF. In DNA form, the CDR3 reads TGTGCAAGTCGCCAGGGGCCCCCCAGGGACCAAGAGACCCAGTACTTC.

The V call is TRBV20-1, the J call TRBJ1-2; D call uncertain. The CDR3 is made up of 12 amino acids. The germline V gene encodes CDR1 DFQATT and CDR2 SNEGSKA (reference sequence). Between the trimmed V and J ends, which lost 5 bases and 4 bases, there was a span of 11 bases. CDR3 DNA sequence: TGCAGTGCTGCCGGCGACCGCTATGGCTACACCTTC. Amino acid sequence: CSAAGDRYGYTF.

This clonotype occurred a few times. V gene TRBV20-1 combines with J gene TRBJ2-7, with 7 bases that match TRBD2. The V gene's germline CDR1 is DFQATT and CDR2 SNEGSKA (reference sequence). V lost 3 bases and J lost 0; bases outside the gene matches: 8. This CDR3 comprises 15 residues. CDR3 nucleotides: TGCAGTGCTAGGCCCCTAGCGGAGAGCTCCTACGAGCAGTACTTC. It specifies CSARPLAESSYEQYF.

The chain uses TRBV12-3 or TRBV12-4 and TRBJ2-7, with D possibly being TRBD1 or TRBD2 (6 bases each). Trimming removed 4 bases from V and 10 bases from J, with 14 bases in between. CDR3 length: 12 amino acids. CDR3 in amino acids: CASSSGSGAQYF. CDR3 coding DNA: TGTGCCAGCAGTTCGGGGTCGGGGGCCCAGTACTTC.

The chain carries TRBV10-3 and TRBJ1-2, with TRBD1 matching 7 bases. Germline assignment: CDR1 ENHRY and CDR2 SYGVKD. The CDR3 extends over 12 amino acids. V lost 10 bases, J lost 6 bases, and 8 bases stayed unmatched. CDR3 DNA: TGTGCCACCCGACAGGGAGGGCATGGCTACACCTTC. Translating gives CATRQGGHGYTF.

This clonotype was recorded many times. The V and J genes are TRBV7-2 and TRBJ2-1, with TRBD2 matching over 12 bases. The CDR3 runs to 15 residues. The ends lost 3 bases at V and 7 bases at J; junction bases unmatched: 4. The germline CDR1 and CDR2 sequences are SGHTA and FQGNSA. The CDR3 spells CASSLGLAGGNEQFF. CDR3 nucleotides: TGTGCCAGCAGCTTGGGGCTAGCGGGAGGGAATGAGCAGTTCTTC.

The chain recombines TRBV6-5 with TRBJ2-5; D unresolved. Germline lookup yields CDR1 MNHEY and CDR2 SVGAGI. V was shortened by 0 bases and J by 2 bases, with 7 bases between the two germline ends. The CDR3 contains 14 residues. In DNA, the CDR3 is TGTGCCAGCAGTTACTCGAGAGTTCAAGAGACCCAGTACTTC. Protein sequence: CASSYSRVQETQYF.

The chain couples TRBV10-1 to TRBJ2-1; TRBD1 matches 8 bases. CDR1 is WNHNN, CDR2 SYGVQD, per germline (reference sequence). This CDR3 has 14 residues. Trimming took 2 bases from V and 8 from J; bases not matched to a gene: 5. CDR3 sequence: CASSEMGQVDEQFF. Written as DNA, the CDR3 is TGCGCCAGCAGTGAGATGGGACAGGTCGATGAGCAGTTCTTC.

This clonotype was seen a handful of times. The chain has TRBV7-2 and TRBJ2-7; possible D gene TRBD1, 5 bases. The CDR3 totals 15 residues. Between the trimmed V and J ends, which lost 1 base and 2 bases, there was a span of 12 bases. Germline lookup yields CDR1 SGHTA and CDR2 FQGNSA. The CDR3 nucleotides are TGTGCCAGCAGCTTAGACAGGTTTGATACCTACGAGCAGTACTTC. The encoded protein is CASSLDRFDTYEQYF.

The chain uses TRBV9 and TRBJ2-1; 10 positions match TRBD2. CDR3 length: 14 amino acids. CDR1 is SGDLS, CDR2 YYNGEE, per germline. The trim removed 3 bases at V and 5 bases at J, leaving 2 bases unmatched. The CDR3 here is CASSDGLADNEQFF. DNA for the CDR3: TGTGCCAGCAGCGATGGACTAGCGGACAATGAGCAGTTCTTC.

This clonotype has a handful of counts. The rearrangement links TRBV28 to TRBJ1-2; 7 positions match TRBD1. The length of the CDR3 is 15 residues. Germline trimming cut 6 bases from V and 8 bases from J; bases unmatched to any gene: 15. CDR1 is MDHEN and CDR2 is SYDVKM in the germline V gene. The CDR3 here is CASSPPWTGPVGYTF. The CDR3 DNA reads TGTGCCAGCAGCCCCCCATGGACAGGCCCTGTCGGCTACACCTTC.